The clone carrying this T cell receptor beta chain has more than one count but fewer than ten. Trimming took off 3 bases at V and 10 bases at J, with 13 bases between the two ends. The CDR3 has 13 amino acids. Germline CDR1 and CDR2: DFQATT and SNEGSKA (reference sequence). This record comes from a study of blood T cell repertoires in COVID-19. Study overall: Donors in the United States, Italy and Spain gave samples during acute or convalescent COVID-19. PBMCs, B-cell-depleted T cells, or T cells provided the cDNA or gDNA that made up the material.

Profiled with immunoSEQ multiplex PCR; TCRdb holds only in-frame clones, not every one. The sample lists fewer than 350,000 clones; roughly 86% were seen once. Two negative PCRs, clearance, or symptom resolution had been documented for recovered Cohort 3 donors. The genes are TRBV20-1 and TRBJ1-6; tentative D call: TRBD1 (5 bases). This TCR was sampled from a woman aged 30 to 39 who had recovered from COVID-19. Specimen: PBMCs or T cells enriched from blood (not recorded which). The CDR3 sequence: CSASDQGGSPLHF. In nucleotides, the CDR3 is TGCAGTGCTAGTGATCAGGGAGGCTCACCCCTCCACTTT.